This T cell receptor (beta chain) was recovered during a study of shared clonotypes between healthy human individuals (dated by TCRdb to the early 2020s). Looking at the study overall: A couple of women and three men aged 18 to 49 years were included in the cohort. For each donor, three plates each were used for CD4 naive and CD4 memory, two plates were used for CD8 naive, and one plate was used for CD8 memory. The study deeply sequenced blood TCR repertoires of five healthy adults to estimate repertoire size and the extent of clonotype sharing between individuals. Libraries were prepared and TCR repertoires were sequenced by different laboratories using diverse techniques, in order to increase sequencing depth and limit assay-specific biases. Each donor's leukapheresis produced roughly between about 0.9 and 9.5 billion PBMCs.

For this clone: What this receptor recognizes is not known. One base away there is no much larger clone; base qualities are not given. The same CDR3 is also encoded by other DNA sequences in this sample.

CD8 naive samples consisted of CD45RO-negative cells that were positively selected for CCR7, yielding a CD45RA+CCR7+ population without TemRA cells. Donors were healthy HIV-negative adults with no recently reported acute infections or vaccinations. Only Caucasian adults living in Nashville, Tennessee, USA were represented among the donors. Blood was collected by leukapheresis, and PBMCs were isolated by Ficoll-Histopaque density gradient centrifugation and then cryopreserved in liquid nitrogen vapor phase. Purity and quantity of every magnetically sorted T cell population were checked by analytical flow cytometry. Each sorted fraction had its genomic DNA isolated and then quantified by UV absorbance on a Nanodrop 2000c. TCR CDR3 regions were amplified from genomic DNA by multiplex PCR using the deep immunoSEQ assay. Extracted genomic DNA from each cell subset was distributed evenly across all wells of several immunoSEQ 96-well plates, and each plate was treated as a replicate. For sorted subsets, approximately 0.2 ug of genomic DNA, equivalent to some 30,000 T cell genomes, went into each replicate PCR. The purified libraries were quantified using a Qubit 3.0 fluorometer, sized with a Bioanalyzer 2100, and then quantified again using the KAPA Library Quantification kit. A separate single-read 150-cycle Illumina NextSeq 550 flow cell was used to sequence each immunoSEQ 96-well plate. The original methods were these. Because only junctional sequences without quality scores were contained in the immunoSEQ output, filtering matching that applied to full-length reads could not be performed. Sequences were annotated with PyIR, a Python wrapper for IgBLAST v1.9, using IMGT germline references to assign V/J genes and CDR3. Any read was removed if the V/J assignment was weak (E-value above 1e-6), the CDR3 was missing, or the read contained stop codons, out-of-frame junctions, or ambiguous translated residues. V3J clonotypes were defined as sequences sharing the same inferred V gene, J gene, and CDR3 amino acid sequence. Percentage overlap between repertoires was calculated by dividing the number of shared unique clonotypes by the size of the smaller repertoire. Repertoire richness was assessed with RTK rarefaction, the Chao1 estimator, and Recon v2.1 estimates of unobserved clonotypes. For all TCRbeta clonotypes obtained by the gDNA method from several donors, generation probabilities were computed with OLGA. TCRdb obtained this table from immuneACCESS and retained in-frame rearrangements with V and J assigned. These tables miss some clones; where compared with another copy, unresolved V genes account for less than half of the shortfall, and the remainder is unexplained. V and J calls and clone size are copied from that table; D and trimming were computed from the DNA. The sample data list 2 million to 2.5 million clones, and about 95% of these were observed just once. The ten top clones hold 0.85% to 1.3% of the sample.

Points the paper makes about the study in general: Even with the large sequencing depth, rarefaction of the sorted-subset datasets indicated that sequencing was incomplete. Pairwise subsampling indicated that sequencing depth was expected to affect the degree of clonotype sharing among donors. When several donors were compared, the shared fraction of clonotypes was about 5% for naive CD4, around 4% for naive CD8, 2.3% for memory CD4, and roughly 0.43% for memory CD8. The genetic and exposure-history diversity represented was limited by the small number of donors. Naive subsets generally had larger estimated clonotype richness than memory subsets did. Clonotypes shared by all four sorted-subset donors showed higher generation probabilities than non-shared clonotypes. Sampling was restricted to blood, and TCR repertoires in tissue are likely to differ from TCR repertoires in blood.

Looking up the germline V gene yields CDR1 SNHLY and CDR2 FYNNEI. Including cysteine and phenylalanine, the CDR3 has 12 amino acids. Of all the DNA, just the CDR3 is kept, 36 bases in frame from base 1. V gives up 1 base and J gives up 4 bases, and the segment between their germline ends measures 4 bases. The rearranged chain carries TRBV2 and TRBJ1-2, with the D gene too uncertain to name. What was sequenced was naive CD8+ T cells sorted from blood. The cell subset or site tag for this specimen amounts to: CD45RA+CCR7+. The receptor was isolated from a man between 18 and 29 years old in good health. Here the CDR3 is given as CASSEGSYGYTF. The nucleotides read TGTGCCAGCAGTGAAGGATCCTATGGCTACACCTTC.